A single sample gave rise to the 17 T cell receptor beta chains below, sequenced in a study of T cell responses to AZD1222 COVID-19 vaccine. This table comes from immunoSEQ multiplex PCR, and its TCRdb copy is limited to in-frame clones, with some not included. The sample has 150,000 to 170,000 clones; 90% are singletons. Source: peripheral blood, taken on day 0 of AZD1222 vaccination. The receptor set was obtained from an adult in good health.

This chain joins TRBV27 and TRBJ1-2; D gene uncertain. Germline CDR1 reads MNHEY; CDR2 reads SMNVEV (reference sequence). V shed 6 bases and J shed 2 bases, with 10 bases lying between them. The CDR3 sequence is 13 residues long. CDR3 nucleotide sequence: TGTGCCAGCAGCTCCAGTCTAAACTATGGCTACACCTTC. This gives the protein CASSSSLNYGYTF.

This clone has just one count. The chain recombines TRBV6-5 with TRBJ1-1, with a possible D match to TRBD1 (5 bases). Per germline, CDR1 MNHEY and CDR2 SVGAGI. Trimming removed 4 bases at V and 3 bases at J, with 15 bases between. The length of the CDR3 is 15 residues. The CDR3 sequence is CASSFNRRKDTEAFF. The DNA of the CDR3 is TGTGCCAGCAGTTTCAACAGGAGGAAAGACACTGAAGCTTTCTTT.

The rearrangement links TRBV28 to TRBJ1-2, with D hard to call. CDR1 MDHEN and CDR2 SYDVKM come from the germline V gene. V shed 1 base and J shed 0 bases, with 6 bases lying between them. The CDR3 has 14 amino acids. CDR3 in amino acids: CASSLSRTNYGYTF. In nucleotides, the CDR3 is TGTGCCAGCAGTTTATCTAGAACTAACTATGGCTACACCTTC.

The gene calls are TRBV5-1 and TRBJ1-1; D gene uncertain. CDR1 and CDR2 (germline): SGHRS, YFSETQ. The CDR3 is 15 amino acids. Deletions cut 0 bases from V and 2 bases from J, with 11 bases between. This chain's CDR3 is CASSLDRAPNTEAFF. CDR3 bases: TGCGCCAGCAGCTTGGACAGAGCCCCAAACACTGAAGCTTTCTTT.

The chain couples TRBV5-1 to TRBJ2-3; 9 nucleotides line up with TRBD2. CDR1 and CDR2 from the germline V gene are SGHRS and YFSETQ. Unmatched junction bases numbered 13, after V lost 0 bases and J lost 5 bases. This CDR3 is 18 amino acids long. The CDR3 loop is CASSLVFASGAAGDTQYF. The CDR3 nucleotides read TGCGCCAGCAGCTTGGTCTTCGCTAGCGGGGCGGCCGGAGATACGCAGTATTTT. Full variable domain (missing parts from reference TRBV5-1 and TRBJ2-3): KAGVTQTPRYLIKTRGQQVTLSCSPISGHRSVSWYQQTPGQGLQFLFEYFSETQRNKGNFPGRFSGRQFSNSRSEMNVSTLELGDSALYLCASSLVFASGAAGDTQYFGPGTRLTVL.

The V and J genes are TRBV19 and TRBJ1-6, with unresolved D. V was clipped by 3 bases and J by 6 bases, with 9 bases between them. The CDR3 loop spans 14 amino acids. CDR1 LNHDA and CDR2 SQIVND come from the germline V gene (reference sequence). The chain's CDR3 is CASSMKAGNSPLHF. The CDR3, as DNA: TGTGCCAGTAGTATGAAGGCAGGTAATTCACCCCTCCACTTT.

The chain links TRBV5-1 to TRBJ2-7; TRBD2 matches 9 bases. In germline, CDR1 is SGHRS, CDR2 YFSETQ. The CDR3 spans 14 residues. J gave up 6 bases and V 1 base, and 5 bases lay outside the gene matches. CDR3 region: CASSLLAGLGEQYF. CDR3 DNA sequence: TGCGCCAGCAGCTTGCTAGCGGGATTGGGCGAGCAGTACTTC.

This chain uses TRBV9 with TRBJ1-1; D possibly corresponds to TRBD1 (5 bases). This CDR3 is 11 amino acids long. In germline, CDR1 is SGDLS, CDR2 YYNGEE. Deletions cut 4 bases from V and 10 bases from J, with 11 bases between. CDR3 in DNA: TGTGCCAGCAGCAACGGACATGGAGCTTTCTTT. Residues: CASSNGHGAFF.

J is TRBJ2-2 and V is TRBV4-3, with D hard to call. Germline V gene data show CDR1 as LGHNA and CDR2 as YSLEER. V lost 2 bases and J lost 0, with 4 bases in between. This CDR3 is built from 14 residues. In DNA, the CDR3 is TGCGCCAGCAGCCAACTATCGAACACCGGGGAGCTGTTTTTT. This encodes CASSQLSNTGELFF.

The V gene is TRBV5-1, the J gene TRBJ1-1, with D possibly being TRBD1 (6 bases). The CDR3 totals 12 residues. Between the trimmed V and J ends, which lost 4 bases and 10 bases, there was a span of 14 bases. Germline CDR1 reads SGHRS; CDR2 reads YFSETQ. CDR3 in amino acids: CASSETGMVAFF. The CDR3 DNA is TGCGCCAGCAGCGAGACAGGAATGGTAGCTTTCTTT.

DNA for the CDR3: TGTGCCAGCAGTAAGTCTTCGCCAGGGATTCAGGGGGCTAACTATGGCTACACCTTC. This translates into CASSKSSPGIQGANYGYTF. The chain links TRBV6-2 or TRBV6-3 to TRBJ1-2; 7 bases fit TRBD1. Per germline, CDR1 MNHEY and CDR2 SVGEGT. The J segment lost 0 bases and the V segment lost 5 bases, leaving 18 bases of the junction unmatched. This CDR3 region has 19 residues.

The V gene is TRBV5-5, the J gene TRBJ1-1; D is ambiguous. Between the trimmed V and J ends, which lost 9 bases and 5 bases, there was a span of 17 bases. Germline loops: CDR1 SGHKS, CDR2 YYEKEE (reference sequence). The length of the CDR3 is 13 residues. The CDR3 reads CATNREDWTEAFF. CDR3 in DNA: TGTGCCACCAACCGTGAAGACTGGACTGAAGCTTTCTTT. Supplemented by reference TRBV5-5 and TRBJ1-1, the full variable domain reads DAGVTQSPTHLIKTRGQQVTLRCSPISGHKSVSWYQQVLGQGPQFIFQYYEKEERGRGNFPDRFSARQFPNYSSELNVNALLLGDSALYLCATNREDWTEAFFGQGTRLTVV.

This clone is a singleton in its sample. The chain couples TRBV19 to TRBJ1-2; D unresolved. Germline CDR1 reads LNHDA; CDR2 reads SQIVND (reference sequence). Trimming shortened V by 0 bases and J by 0 bases, and 14 bases separated the two germline ends. This CDR3 region has 17 residues. The chain's CDR3 is CASSIDPWGGPNYGYTF. The CDR3 DNA sequence: TGTGCCAGTAGTATAGACCCCTGGGGAGGGCCTAACTATGGCTACACCTTC.

This clone appeared once. V is TRBV5-5 and J is TRBJ1-5, with 9 bases that match TRBD1. Per germline, CDR1 SGHKS and CDR2 YYEKEE (reference sequence). V trimming: 4 bases; J trimming: 5 bases; junction bases outside the gene matches: 7. There are 15 residues in the CDR3. CDR3 DNA sequence: TGTGCCAGCAGCCAGACAGGGGGGCCACATCAGCCCCAGCATTTT. Translated: CASSQTGGPHQPQHF.

The J gene is TRBJ1-2, the V gene TRBV5-5; D remains ambiguous. Between the trimmed V and J ends, which lost 2 bases and 8 bases, there was a span of 22 bases. The CDR3 consists of 16 residues. Germline CDR1 and CDR2: SGHKS and YYEKEE (reference sequence). The CDR3 sequence: CASSFERSGPGRGYTF. The CDR3 bases are TGTGCCAGCAGCTTCGAGAGGTCCGGGCCCGGGCGGGGCTACACCTTC.

The chain combines TRBV2 with TRBJ1-2; 8 bases agree with TRBD1. V was pared by 7 bases and J by 6 bases, with 7 bases of the junction left unmatched. Germline CDR1 reads SNHLY; CDR2 reads FYNNEI. This CDR3 is 13 amino acids long. As DNA, the CDR3 is TGTGCCAGCATTGGGGACAGGTGGGATGGCTACACCTTC. Amino acids: CASIGDRWDGYTF.

The chain has TRBV7-6 and TRBJ1-5, with 9 bases identical to TRBD1. There are 16 residues in the CDR3. With 0 bases clipped from V and 4 bases from J, the junction kept 4 bases outside the gene matches. Germline V gives CDR1 SGHVS, CDR2 FNYEAQ. The CDR3 nucleotides read TGTGCCAGCAGCTTAGCAGGGACAGGGCTGAATCAGCCCCAGCATTTT. Protein sequence: CASSLAGTGLNQPQHF.